The 4 T cell receptor beta chains below come from one sample, sequenced in a study of CD8 T cells in ankylosing spondylitis. One entry per CDR3 protein, called by TCRdb with MiXCR from the 5' RACE reads. Of some 220,000 distinct CDR3 sequences listed, approximately 7.4% are singletons. Points from the study as a whole: There was a TCR beta motif, made of eight highly homologous variants, that appeared characteristic of ankylosing spondylitis blood.

These receptors have no identified antigens. Input material: blood, either unsorted or a sorted T cell fraction (not recorded which). The receptors come from a male donor with ankylosing spondylitis.

Ten or more counts support this clonotype. The rearrangement links TRBV29-1 to TRBJ2-2; D remains unclear. The CDR3 is 12 amino acids. Germline lookup yields CDR1 SQVTM and CDR2 ANQGSEA. V was trimmed by 6 bases and J by 5 bases, leaving 10 bases between them. The CDR3 loop is CSVDDGTGELFF. Here the CDR3 DNA reads TGCAGCGTGGACGACGGAACCGGGGAGCTGTTTTTT.

In this sample, this clonotype turned up many times. The rearrangement joins TRBV12-3 or TRBV12-4 to TRBJ1-2; no definite D call. CDR3 length: 13 residues. V lost 5 bases to trimming and J lost 8 bases, with 15 bases between them. CDR3 nucleotide sequence: TGTGCCAGCAGTGAAACCTCCTATGTAGGCTACACCTTC. This sequence encodes CASSETSYVGYTF.

This clonotype was observed many times. This chain links TRBV28 with TRBJ2-6, with D unclear. Germline V lookup: CDR1 MDHEN, CDR2 SYDVKM. The length of the CDR3 is 13 residues. Trimming shortened V by 7 bases and J by 4 bases, and 8 bases separated the two germline ends. The CDR3 nucleotides are TGTGCCAGCAACCTCGGCGGGGCCAACGTCCTGACTTTC. It specifies CASNLGGANVLTF.

In its sample, this clonotype was seen a few times. The chain recombines TRBV5-6 with TRBJ2-3; TRBD2 matches 11 bases. This CDR3 spans 15 amino acids. V trimming: 7 bases; J trimming: 4 bases; junction bases outside the gene matches: 8. Germline CDR1 and CDR2: SGHDT and YYEEEE. CDR3 DNA sequence: TGTGCCAGCCGACGGACTAGCGGGCGTTCAGATACGCAGTATTTT. As protein: CASRRTSGRSDTQYF.